The sequence of this TCR beta chain was determined in a study of glioma-infiltrating T cells. Across the study: Presurgical dexamethasone in glioma patients lasted six or fewer days. Notes on the study in general: A blood CDR3 motif signature was depleted in highly divergent patients.

In germline, CDR1 is SGHAT, CDR2 FQDESV (reference sequence). The CDR3 spans 13 residues. Deletions cut 8 bases from V and 0 bases from J, with 11 bases between. Details on this clonotype: The antigen is unknown.

Using RNA template, CDR3s of TCR alpha and beta were amplified with iRepertoire arm-PCR. TCRdb independently ran MiXCR on the multiplex PCR reads; one entry per CDR3 protein. The table records 300,000 to 450,000 distinct CDR3 sequences, 41% of them present only once. The J gene is TRBJ2-7, the V gene TRBV11-1; D unresolved. The TCR sequence derives from a human donor with low-grade glioma or glioblastoma, undergoing nonglioma brain surgery, or in good health (not recorded which). Specimen: glioma tissue, nonneoplastic brain tissue, or PBMCs (not recorded which). The CDR3 nucleotides are TGTGCCAGCGCTCCACGGAGCTCCTACGAGCAGTACTTC. Protein: CASAPRSSYEQYF. Full variable domain (missing parts from reference TRBV11-1 and TRBJ2-7): EAEVAQSPRYKITEKSQAVAFWCDPISGHATLYWYRQILGQGPELLVQFQDESVVDDSQLPKDRFSAERLKGVDSTLKIQPAELGDSAMYLCASAPRSSYEQYFGPGTRLTVT.